This T cell receptor beta chain was captured by sequencing in a study of shared clonotypes between healthy human individuals. Study-level information: Each donor contributed plates that comprised three CD4 naive, three CD4 memory, two CD8 naive and one CD8 memory.

Findings and caveats of the study: Since donors were few, the genetic and exposure-history diversity represented was limited.

CDR3 size: 15 residues. The ends were cut back, 5 bases at V and 0 bases at J, with 11 bases in the middle. The germline gives CDR1 SGHRS, CDR2 YFSETQ. About this clone: Its antigen is not identified.

The assay used deep level. The data were produced by immunoSEQ multiplex PCR, yet TCRdb's version contains in-frame clones alone and is incomplete. In the table there are around 980,000 clones, about 84% of which are singletons. The chain employs TRBV5-1 and TRBJ1-4; possible D gene TRBD1, 5 bases. The source material was memory CD4+ T cells from PBMCs. The subset was: CD45RA-negative fraction. This sequence originates from a man younger than 35 in good health. Some clones in this sample may be carry-over from other donors' samples. CDR3 sequence: CASRRDSATNEKLFF. DNA for the CDR3: TGCGCCAGCAGAAGAGACAGCGCAACTAATGAAAAACTGTTTTTT.